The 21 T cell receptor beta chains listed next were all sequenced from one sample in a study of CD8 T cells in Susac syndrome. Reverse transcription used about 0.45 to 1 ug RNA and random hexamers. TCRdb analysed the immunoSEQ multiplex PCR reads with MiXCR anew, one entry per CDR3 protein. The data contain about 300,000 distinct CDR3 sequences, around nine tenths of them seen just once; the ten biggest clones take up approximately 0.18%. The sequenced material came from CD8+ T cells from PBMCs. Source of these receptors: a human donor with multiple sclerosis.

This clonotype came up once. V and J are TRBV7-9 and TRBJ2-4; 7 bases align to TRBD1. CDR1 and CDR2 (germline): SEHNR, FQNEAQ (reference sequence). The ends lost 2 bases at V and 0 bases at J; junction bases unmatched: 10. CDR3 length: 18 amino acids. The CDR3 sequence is CASSLQLGTEVAKNIQYF. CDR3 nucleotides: TGTGCCAGCAGCTTACAACTAGGGACAGAAGTAGCCAAAAACATTCAGTACTTC.

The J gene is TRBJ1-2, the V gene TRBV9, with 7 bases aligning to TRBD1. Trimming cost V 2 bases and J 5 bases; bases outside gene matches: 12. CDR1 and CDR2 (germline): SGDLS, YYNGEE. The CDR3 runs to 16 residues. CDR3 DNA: TGTGCCAGCAGCGTTGAGGGGAGGGGGACAGATTATGGCTACACCTTC. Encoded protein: CASSVEGRGTDYGYTF.

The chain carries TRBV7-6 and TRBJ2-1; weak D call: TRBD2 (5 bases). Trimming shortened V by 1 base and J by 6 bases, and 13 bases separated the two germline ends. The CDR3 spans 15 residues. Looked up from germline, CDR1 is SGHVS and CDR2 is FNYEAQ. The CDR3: CASSLGRAPFNEQFF. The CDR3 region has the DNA TGTGCCAGCAGCTTAGGGCGGGCCCCCTTCAATGAGCAGTTCTTC.

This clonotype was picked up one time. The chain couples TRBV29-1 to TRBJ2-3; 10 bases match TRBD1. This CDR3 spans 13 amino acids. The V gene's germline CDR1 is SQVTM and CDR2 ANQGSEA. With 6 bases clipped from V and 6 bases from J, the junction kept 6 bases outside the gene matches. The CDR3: CSVDRGEVDTQYF. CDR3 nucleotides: TGCAGCGTGGACAGGGGGGAGGTGGATACGCAGTATTTT.

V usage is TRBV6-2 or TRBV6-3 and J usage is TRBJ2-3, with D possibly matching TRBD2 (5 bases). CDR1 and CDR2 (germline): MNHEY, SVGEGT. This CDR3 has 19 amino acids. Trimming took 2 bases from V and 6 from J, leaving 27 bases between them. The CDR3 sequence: CASSYPTEPLGHGGDTQYF. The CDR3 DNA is TGTGCCAGCAGTTACCCGACCGAACCGCTGGGCCATGGAGGTGATACGCAGTATTTT.

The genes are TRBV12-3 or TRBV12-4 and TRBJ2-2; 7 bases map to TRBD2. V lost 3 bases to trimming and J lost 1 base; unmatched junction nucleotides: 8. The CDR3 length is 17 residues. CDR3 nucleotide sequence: TGTGCCAGCAGTTTCCCCTACAGCGGGAAGAACACCGGGGAGCTGTTTTTT. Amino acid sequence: CASSFPYSGKNTGELFF.

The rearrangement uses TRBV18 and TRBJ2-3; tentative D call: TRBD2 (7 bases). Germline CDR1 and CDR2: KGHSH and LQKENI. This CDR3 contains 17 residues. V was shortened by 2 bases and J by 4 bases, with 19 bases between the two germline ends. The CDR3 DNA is TGTGCCAGCTCACCAATGGTTCGCGGGGGCCCGCCAGATACGCAGTATTTT. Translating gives CASSPMVRGGPPDTQYF.

Here the CDR3 reads CSVESETGGYEQYF. The CDR3 nucleotides read TGCAGCGTTGAATCCGAGACAGGGGGGTACGAGCAGTACTTC. The chain joins TRBV29-1 to TRBJ2-7; 9 positions agree with TRBD1. CDR1 is SQVTM, CDR2 ANQGSEA, per germline. The CDR3 runs 14 residues. V was pared by 2 bases and J by 4 bases, with 6 bases of the junction left unmatched.

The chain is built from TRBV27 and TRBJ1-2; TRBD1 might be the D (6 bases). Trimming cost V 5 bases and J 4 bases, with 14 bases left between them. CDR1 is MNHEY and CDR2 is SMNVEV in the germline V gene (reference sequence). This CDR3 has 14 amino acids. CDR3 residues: CASSPGQWTYGYTF. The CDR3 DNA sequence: TGTGCCAGCAGTCCCGGACAGTGGACCTATGGCTACACCTTC.

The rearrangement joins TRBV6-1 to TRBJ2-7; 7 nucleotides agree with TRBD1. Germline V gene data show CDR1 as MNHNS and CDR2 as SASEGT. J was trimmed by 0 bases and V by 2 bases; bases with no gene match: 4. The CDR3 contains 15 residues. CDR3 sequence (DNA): TGTGCCAGCAGTGAACAGGACAGGAGCTCCTACGAGCAGTACTTC. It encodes CASSEQDRSSYEQYF.

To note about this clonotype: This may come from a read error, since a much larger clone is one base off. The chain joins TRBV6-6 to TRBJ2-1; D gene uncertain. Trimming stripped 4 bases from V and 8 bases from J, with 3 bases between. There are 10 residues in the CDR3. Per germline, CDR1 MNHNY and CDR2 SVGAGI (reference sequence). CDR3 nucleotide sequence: TGTGCCAGCAGTTTCTATGAGCAGTTCTTC. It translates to CASSFYEQFF.

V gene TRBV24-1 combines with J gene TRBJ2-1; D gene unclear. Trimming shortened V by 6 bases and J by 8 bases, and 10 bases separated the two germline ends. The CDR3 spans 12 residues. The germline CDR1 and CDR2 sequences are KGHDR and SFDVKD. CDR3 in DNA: TGTGCCACCAGTTTGGGCAATGATGAGCAGTTCTTC. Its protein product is CATSLGNDEQFF.

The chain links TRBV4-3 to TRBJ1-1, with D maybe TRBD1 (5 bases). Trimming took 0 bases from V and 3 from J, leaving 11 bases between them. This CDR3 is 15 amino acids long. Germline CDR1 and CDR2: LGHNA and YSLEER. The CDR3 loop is CASSQDLGGDTEAFF. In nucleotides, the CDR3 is TGCGCCAGCAGCCAAGACCTGGGAGGGGACACTGAAGCTTTCTTT.

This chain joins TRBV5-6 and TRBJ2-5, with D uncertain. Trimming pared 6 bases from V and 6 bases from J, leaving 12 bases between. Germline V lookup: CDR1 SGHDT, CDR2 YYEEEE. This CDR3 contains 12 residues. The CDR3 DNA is TGTGCCAGCAAGTGGGGAAGCCAGACCCAGTACTTC. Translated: CASKWGSQTQYF.

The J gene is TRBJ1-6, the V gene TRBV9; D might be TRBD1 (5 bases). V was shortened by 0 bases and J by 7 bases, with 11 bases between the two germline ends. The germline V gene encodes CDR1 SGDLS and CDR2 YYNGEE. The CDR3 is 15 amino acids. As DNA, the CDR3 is TGTGCCAGCAGCGTAGGGCGAGGGGTAAATTCACCCCTCCACTTT. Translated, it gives CASSVGRGVNSPLHF.

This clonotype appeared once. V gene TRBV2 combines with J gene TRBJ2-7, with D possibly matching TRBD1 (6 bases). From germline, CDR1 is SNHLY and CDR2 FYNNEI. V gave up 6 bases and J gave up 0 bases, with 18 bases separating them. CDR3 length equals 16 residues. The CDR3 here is CASSISAQGISYEQYF. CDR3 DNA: TGTGCCAGCAGCATATCGGCGCAGGGGATCTCCTACGAGCAGTACTTC. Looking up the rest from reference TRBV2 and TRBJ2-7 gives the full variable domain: EPEVTQTPSHQVTQMGQEVILRCVPISNHLYFYWYRQILGQKVEFLVSFYNNEISEKSEIFDDQFSVERPDGSNFTLKIRSTKLEDSAMYFCASSISAQGISYEQYFGPGTRLTVT.

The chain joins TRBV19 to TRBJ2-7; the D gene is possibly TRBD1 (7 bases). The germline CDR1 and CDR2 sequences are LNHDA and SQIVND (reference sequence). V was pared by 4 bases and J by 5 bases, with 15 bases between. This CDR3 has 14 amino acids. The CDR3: CASSTETGRNEQYF. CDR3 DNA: TGTGCCAGTAGTACCGAGACAGGGAGGAACGAGCAGTACTTC.

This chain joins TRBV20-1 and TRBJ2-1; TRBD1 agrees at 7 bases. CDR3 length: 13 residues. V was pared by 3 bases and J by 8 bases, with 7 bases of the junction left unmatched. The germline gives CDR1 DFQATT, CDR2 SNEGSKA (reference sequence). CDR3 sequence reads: CSASFGTEDEQFF. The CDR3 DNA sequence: TGCAGTGCTAGTTTTGGGACAGAGGATGAGCAGTTCTTC.

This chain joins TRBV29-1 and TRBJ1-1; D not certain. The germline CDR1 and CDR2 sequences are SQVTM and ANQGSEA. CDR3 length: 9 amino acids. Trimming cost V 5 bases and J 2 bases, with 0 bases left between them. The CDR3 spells CSVNTEAFF. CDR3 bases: TGCAGCGTTAACACTGAAGCTTTCTTT.

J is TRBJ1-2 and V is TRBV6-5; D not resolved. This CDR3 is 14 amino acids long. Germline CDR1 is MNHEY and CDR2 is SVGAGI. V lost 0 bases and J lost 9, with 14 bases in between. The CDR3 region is CASSYSEGYGSYTF. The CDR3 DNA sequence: TGTGCCAGCAGTTACTCGGAAGGCTATGGGAGCTACACCTTC.

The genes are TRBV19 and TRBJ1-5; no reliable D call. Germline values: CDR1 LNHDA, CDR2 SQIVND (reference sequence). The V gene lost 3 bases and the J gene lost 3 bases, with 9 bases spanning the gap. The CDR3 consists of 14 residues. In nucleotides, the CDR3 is TGTGCCAGTAGTATTGGAGGAGACAATCAGCCCCAGCATTTT. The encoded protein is CASSIGGDNQPQHF.